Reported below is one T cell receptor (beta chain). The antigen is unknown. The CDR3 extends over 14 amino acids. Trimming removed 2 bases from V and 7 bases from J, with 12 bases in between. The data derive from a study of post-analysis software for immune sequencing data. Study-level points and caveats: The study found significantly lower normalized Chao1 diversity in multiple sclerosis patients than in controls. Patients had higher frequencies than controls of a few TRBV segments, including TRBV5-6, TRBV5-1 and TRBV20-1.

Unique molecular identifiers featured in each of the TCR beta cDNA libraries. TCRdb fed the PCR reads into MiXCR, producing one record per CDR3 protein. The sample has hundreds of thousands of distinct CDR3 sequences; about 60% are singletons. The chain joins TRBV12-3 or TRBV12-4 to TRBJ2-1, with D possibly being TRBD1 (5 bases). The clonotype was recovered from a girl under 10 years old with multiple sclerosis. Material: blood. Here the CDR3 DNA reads TGTGCCAGCAGTTTACTACAGGTTGGGAATGAGCAGTTCTTC. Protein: CASSLLQVGNEQFF.